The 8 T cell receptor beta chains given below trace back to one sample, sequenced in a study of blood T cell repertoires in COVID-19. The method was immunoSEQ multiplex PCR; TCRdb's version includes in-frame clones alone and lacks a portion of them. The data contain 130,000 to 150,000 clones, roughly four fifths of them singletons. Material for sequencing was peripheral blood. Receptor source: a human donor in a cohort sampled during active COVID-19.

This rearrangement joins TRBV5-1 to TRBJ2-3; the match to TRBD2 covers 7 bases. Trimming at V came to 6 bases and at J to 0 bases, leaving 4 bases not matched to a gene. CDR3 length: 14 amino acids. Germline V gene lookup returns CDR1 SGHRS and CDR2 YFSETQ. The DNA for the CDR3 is TGCGCCAGCAAGGATAGCGGGAGCACAGATACGCAGTATTTT. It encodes CASKDSGSTDTQYF.

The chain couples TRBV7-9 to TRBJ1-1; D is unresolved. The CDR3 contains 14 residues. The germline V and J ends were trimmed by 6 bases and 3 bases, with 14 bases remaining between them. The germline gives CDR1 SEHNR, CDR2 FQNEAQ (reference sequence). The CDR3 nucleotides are TGTGCCAGCAGTCCCGTCGGGTATTACACTGAAGCTTTCTTT. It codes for CASSPVGYYTEAFF.

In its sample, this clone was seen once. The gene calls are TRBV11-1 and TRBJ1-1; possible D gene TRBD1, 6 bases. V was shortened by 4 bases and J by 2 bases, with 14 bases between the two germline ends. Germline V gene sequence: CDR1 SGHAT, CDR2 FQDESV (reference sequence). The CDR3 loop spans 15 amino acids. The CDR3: CASSSPGTPNTEAFF. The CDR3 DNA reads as TGTGCCAGCAGCTCCCCCGGGACACCCAACACTGAAGCTTTCTTT.

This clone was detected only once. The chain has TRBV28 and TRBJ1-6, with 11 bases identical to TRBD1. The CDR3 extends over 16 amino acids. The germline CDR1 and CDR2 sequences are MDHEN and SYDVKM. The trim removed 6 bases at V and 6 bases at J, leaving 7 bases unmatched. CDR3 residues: CASRTDRGLANSPLHF. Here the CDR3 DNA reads TGTGCCAGCAGAACGGACAGGGGGCTGGCTAATTCACCCCTCCACTTT.

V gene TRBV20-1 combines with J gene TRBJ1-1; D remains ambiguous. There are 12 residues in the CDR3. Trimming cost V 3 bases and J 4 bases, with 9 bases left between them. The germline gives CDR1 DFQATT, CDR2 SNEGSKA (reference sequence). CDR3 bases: TGCAGTGCTAGTACCCGAGCCACTGAAGCTTTCTTT. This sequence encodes CSASTRATEAFF.

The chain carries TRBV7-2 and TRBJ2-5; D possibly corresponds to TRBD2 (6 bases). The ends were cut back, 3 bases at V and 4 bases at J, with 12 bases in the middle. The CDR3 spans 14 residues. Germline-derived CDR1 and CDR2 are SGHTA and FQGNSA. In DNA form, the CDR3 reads TGTGCCAGCAGCTTGCCAAGGCGGGGAGAGACCCAGTACTTC. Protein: CASSLPRRGETQYF.

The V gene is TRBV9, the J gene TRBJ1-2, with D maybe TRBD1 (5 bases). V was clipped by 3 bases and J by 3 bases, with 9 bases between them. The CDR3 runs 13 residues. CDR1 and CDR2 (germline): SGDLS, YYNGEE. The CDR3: CASSAGGDYGYTF. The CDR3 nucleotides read TGTGCCAGCAGCGCCGGGGGGGACTATGGCTACACCTTC.

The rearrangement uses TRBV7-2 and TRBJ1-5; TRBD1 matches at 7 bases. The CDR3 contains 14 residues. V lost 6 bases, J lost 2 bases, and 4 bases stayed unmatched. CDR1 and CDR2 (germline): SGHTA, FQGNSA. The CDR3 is CASSQTGRNQPQHF. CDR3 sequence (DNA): TGTGCCAGCAGTCAGACAGGGCGCAATCAGCCCCAGCATTTT.